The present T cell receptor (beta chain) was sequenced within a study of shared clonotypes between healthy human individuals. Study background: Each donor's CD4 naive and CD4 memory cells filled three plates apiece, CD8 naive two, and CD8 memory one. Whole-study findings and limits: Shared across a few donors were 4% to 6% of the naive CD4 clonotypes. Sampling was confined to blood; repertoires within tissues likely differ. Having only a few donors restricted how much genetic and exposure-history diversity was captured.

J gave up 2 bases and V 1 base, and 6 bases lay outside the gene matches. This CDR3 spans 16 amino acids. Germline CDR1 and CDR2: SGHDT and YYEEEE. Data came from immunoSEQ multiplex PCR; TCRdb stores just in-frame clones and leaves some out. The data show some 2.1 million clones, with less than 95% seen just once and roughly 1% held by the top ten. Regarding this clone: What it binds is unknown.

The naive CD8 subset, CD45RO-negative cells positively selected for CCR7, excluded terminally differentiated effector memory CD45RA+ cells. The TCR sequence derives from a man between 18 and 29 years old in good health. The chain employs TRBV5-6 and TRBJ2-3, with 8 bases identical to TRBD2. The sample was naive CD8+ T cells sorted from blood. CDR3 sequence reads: CASSLSSGGLTDTQYF. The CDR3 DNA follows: TGTGCCAGCAGCTTGTCGAGCGGGGGCCTCACAGATACGCAGTATTTT.